The present entry profiles one TCR beta chain with its context. Its target is unknown. V was clipped by 4 bases and J by 13 bases, with 21 bases between them. This CDR3 has 14 residues. Per germline, CDR1 SGHDT and CDR2 YYEEEE. This sample is part of a study of tumor-infiltrating lymphocytes in primary liver carcinoma. General study points: Tumors had a top-250-clone fraction that was significantly higher than blood (p = 0.039). Lower overlap was observed for tumor-adjacent and tumor-blood pairs relative to tumor region pairs.

The template, roughly 0.45 ug total RNA, yielded TCR beta cDNA made with a constant-region primer. Libraries of TCR beta came from three nested multiplex PCR rounds with slightly modified ARM-PCR. A C-beta reverse primer was combined with TRBV1-TRBV30 forward primers in the first two PCR rounds, and each round had approximately 9 cycles. One entry per CDR3 protein results from TCRdb running MiXCR on the multiplex PCR reads. Of about 180,000 distinct CDR3 sequences listed, about 60% are singletons. RNA isolated from unsorted whole blood supplied the blood RNA, with germline DNA also extracted. This sequence was found in a man aged 35 to 55 with primary liver carcinoma and hepatitis B virus infection. The material sequenced was peripheral blood. The chain couples TRBV5-6 to TRBJ2-1, with a possible D match to TRBD1 (5 bases). The CDR3: CASSLTQGLGDQFF. The CDR3 region has the DNA TGTGCCAGCAGCCTTACCCAGGGTCTGGGTGACCAGTTCTTC.